The 2 T cell receptor beta chains reported below all come from one sample, sequenced in a study of T cells after yellow fever vaccination. MiXCR, applied by TCRdb to the 5' RACE reads, yields one record per CDR3 protein. The sample lists roughly 45,000 distinct CDR3 sequences, 6.5% to 8.5% occurring once. Sample: CD8+ T cells not binding an NS4B(214-222) dextramer, sorted from PBMCs, taken 45 days after the yellow fever booster vaccination. All receptors derive from a man aged 30-40 years who received the YFV17D yellow fever vaccine.

The table lists this clonotype with many counts. This chain joins TRBV27 and TRBJ1-2, with D perhaps TRBD1 (6 bases). The V end was cut by 2 bases, the J end by 4 bases, with 11 bases between. The CDR3 covers 14 residues. Germline lookup yields CDR1 MNHEY and CDR2 SMNVEV (reference sequence). The CDR3 sequence: CASSLVGRGYGYTF. The CDR3 bases are TGTGCCAGCAGTTTAGTGGGCAGGGGCTATGGCTACACCTTC.

This clonotype was recorded at least ten times. This chain links TRBV7-9 with TRBJ1-1, with D unresolved. Trimming took off 3 bases at V and 1 base at J, with 9 bases between the two ends. Germline loops: CDR1 SEHNR, CDR2 FQNEAQ (reference sequence). CDR3 length: 14 residues. The CDR3 sequence is CASSLFDGNTEAFF. The CDR3 coding sequence is TGTGCCAGCAGCTTGTTCGACGGGAACACTGAAGCTTTCTTT.